The clone carrying this TCR beta chain has a handful of counts. Its antigen remains unidentified. This specimen belongs to a study of beta chain features in type 1 diabetes. Study-level background: What patients shared with healthy donors was a similar profile of age, gender and cell yields. Study-wide results and limits: VDJ junctions sequenced from type 1 diabetes patients showed fewer insertions and more deletions. Equally in patients and controls, PCR might preferentially amplify shorter templates. Since sequencing was performed on cDNA, cells with high TCR expression could be over-represented.

Reverse transcription of all isolated RNA meant that expressed TCRB transcripts were sequenced. TCRdb's copy holds only in-frame clones and misses some; the assay was immunoSEQ multiplex PCR. The sample yields around 290,000 clones, under 8.5% seen once. Germline V gives CDR1 SGHTA, CDR2 FQGNSA. V was pared by 5 bases and J by 0 bases, with 8 bases between. The CDR3 has 14 residues. This sequence originates from a woman aged 18 to 35 in good health. The sequencing input was central memory CD4+ T cells from blood. The chain uses TRBV7-2 and TRBJ1-5; D is perhaps TRBD1 (5 bases). For the CDR3, the DNA is TGTGCCAGCAGCGGGACCAGTAGCAATCAGCCCCAGCATTTT. This translates into CASSGTSSNQPQHF. The variable domain in full, completed from reference TRBV7-2 and TRBJ1-5, reads GAGVSQSPSNKVTEKGKDVELRCDPISGHTALYWYRQSLGQGLEFLIYFQGNSAPDKSGLPSDRFSAERTGGSVSTLTIQRTQQEDSAVYLCASSGTSSNQPQHFGDGTRLSIL.